This TCR beta chain was recovered during a study of T cell repertoires in cytomegalovirus infection (dated by TCRdb to the late 2010s). As for the study more broadly: The peptide stimulations were aimed at well-studied HLA-B-restricted epitopes as well as recently identified HLA-C-restricted CMV epitopes, whose presentation resists viral immunomodulation. Donor HLA type was relevant to the analysis, as public TCR beta signatures indicated carriage of CMV infection together with the matching HLA type.

Overall results and qualifications from the work: In both this cohort and an independent cohort of 352 donors, the cumulative frequency of public TCR beta family members distinguished carriers of CMV infection plus the relevant HLA type. The ex vivo response was dominated by HLA-C-restricted CMV-specific TCR beta clonotypes, which also provided the single most frequent clonotype in two of eight donors.

TCRdb shows the sequencer as Illumina HiSeq 1500. Clones were called with MiXCR by TCRdb after fastp trimmed the public reads at Q25, and only in-frame beta chains were retained. Rows with one shared CDR3 protein collapse into an entry with the most common genes and DNA. The sample table lists about 900,000 distinct CDR3 sequences, around 29% of them with a count of one. The leading ten clones occupy about 14% of the sample. Reading the label with the study, this specimen's treatment or condition is: in vitro stimulation with specific CMV peptide epitopes to enrich CMV-specific T cells. Sequences KGHDR (CDR1) and SFDVKD (CDR2) are obtained from the germline V gene. The junction shows trimming of 2 bases on V and 6 bases on J, and the gene matches do not reach 6 bases of it. From its cysteine to its phenylalanine, the CDR3 spans 18 amino acids. Just the 54-base CDR3 DNA is kept, in frame starting at base 1.

Details on this clonotype: What antigen it recognizes has not been identified. Base qualities were left out, and no much larger clone turns up one base away.

The sequence links TRBV24-1 to TRBJ2-2; TRBD2 aligns with 15 central bases. This TCR was recovered from a human donor in good health (CMV status not recorded). Some clones in this sample may be carry-over from other donors' samples. The specimen was cultured CD8+ T cells from PBMCs, collected from culture after CMV antigen stimulation. The CDR3 in this case is CATSDWTSGGEVAGELFF. In nucleotides, the sequence is TGTGCCACCAGTGATTGGACTAGCGGGGGGGAAGTAGCCGGGGAGCTGTTTTTT.